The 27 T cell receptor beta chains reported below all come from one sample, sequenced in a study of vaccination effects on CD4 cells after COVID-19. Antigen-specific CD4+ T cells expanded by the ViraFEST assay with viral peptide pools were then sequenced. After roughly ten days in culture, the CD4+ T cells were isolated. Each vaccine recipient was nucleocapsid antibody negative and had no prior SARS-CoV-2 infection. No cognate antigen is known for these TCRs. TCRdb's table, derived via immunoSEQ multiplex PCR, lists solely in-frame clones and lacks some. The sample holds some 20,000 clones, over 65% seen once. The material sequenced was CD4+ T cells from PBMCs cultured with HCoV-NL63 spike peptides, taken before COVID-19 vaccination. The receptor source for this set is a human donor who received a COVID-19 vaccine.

CDR3 in DNA: TGTGCCAGCATCCCAATAAGGACAGATACGCAGTATTTT. It yields the protein CASIPIRTDTQYF. The V gene is TRBV6-5, the J gene TRBJ2-3, with no clear D. The CDR3 has 13 amino acids. V lost 7 bases and J 3 bases, leaving 11 bases between the germline ends. Per germline, CDR1 MNHEY and CDR2 SVGAGI.

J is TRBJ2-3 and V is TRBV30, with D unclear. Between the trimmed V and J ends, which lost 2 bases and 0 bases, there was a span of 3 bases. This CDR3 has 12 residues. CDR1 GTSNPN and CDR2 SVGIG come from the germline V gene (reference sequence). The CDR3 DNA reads TGTGCCTGGAGTATTAGCACAGATACGCAGTATTTT. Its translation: CAWSISTDTQYF. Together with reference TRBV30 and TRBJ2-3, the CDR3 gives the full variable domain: SQTIHQWPATLVQPVGSPLSLECTVEGTSNPNLYWYRQAAGRGLQLLFYSVGIGQISSEVPQNLSASRPQDRQFILSSKKLLLSDSGFYLCAWSISTDTQYFGPGTRLTVL.

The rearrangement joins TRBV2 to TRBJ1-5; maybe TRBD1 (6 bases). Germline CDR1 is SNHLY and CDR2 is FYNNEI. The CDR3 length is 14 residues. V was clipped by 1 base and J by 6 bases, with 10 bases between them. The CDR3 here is CASSEVGGTQPQHF. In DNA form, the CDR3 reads TGTGCCAGCAGTGAAGTGGGGGGCACTCAGCCCCAGCATTTT.

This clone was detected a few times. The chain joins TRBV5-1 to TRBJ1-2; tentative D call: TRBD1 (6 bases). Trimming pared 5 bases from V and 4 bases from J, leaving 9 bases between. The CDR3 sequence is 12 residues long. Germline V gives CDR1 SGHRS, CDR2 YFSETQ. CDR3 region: CASRKDSYGYTF. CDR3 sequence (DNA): TGCGCCAGCAGAAAGGACAGCTATGGCTACACCTTC.

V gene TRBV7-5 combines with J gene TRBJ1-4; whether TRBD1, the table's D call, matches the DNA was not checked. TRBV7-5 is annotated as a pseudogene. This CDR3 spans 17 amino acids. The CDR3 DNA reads TGTGTCAGAAGCCCAACGGGACAGGGCCGATGCGGTGAAAAACTGTTTTTT. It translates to CVRSPTGQGRCGEKLFF.

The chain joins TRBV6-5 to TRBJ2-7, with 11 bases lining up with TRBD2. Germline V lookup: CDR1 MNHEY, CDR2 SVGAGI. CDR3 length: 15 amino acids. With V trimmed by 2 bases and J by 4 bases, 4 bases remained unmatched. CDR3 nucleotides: TGTGCCAGCAGTTACGCTATAGCGGGGGGGTACGAGCAGTACTTC. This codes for CASSYAIAGGYEQYF.

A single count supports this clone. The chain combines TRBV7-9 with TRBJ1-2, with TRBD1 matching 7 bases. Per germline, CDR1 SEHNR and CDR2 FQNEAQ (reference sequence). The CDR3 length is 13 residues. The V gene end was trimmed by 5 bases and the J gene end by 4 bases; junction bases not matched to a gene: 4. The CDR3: CASSEGAGYGYTF. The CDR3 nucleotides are TGTGCCAGCAGCGAGGGGGCTGGCTATGGCTACACCTTC.

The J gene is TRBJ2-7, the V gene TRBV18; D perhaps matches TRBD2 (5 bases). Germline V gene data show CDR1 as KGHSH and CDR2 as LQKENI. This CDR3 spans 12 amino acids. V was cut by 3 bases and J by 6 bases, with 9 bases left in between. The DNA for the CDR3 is TGTGCCAGCTCACCGAATGAGGGCGAGCAGTACTTC. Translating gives CASSPNEGEQYF.

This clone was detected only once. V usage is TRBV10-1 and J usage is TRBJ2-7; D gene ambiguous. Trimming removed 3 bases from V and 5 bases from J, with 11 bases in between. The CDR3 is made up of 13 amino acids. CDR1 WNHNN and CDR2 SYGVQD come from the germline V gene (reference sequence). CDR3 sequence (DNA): TGCGCCAGCAGTGACCCAGGAGTGAACGAGCAGTACTTC. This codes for CASSDPGVNEQYF.

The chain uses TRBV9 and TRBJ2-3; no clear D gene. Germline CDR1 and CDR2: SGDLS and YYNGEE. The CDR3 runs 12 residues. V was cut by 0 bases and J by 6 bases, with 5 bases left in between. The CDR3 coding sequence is TGTGCCAGCAGCGTAGCTGGGGATACGCAGTATTTT. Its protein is CASSVAGDTQYF.

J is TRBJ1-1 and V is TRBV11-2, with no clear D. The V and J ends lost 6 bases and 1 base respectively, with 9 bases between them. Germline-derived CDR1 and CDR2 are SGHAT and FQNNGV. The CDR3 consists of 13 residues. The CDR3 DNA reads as TGTGCCAGCAGTCCCCAGAGGAACACTGAAGCTTTCTTT. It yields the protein CASSPQRNTEAFF.

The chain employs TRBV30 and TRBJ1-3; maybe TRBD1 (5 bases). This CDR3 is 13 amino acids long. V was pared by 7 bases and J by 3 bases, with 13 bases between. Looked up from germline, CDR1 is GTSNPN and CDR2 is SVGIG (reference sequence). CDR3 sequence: CASSRANGNTIYF. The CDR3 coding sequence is TGTGCCTCAAGCAGGGCGAATGGAAACACCATATATTTT.

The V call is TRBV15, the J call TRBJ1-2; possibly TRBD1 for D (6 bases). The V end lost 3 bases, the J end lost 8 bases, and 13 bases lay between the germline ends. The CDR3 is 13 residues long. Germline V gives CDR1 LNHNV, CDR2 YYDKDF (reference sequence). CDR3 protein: CATSSPQGRGYTF. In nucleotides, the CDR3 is TGTGCCACCAGCAGTCCACAGGGTAGAGGCTACACCTTC. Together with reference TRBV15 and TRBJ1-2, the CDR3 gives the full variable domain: DAMVIQNPRYQVTQFGKPVTLSCSQTLNHNVMYWYQQKSSQAPKLLFHYYDKDFNNEADTPDNFQSRRPNTSFCFLDIRSPGLGDTAMYLCATSSPQGRGYTFGSGTRLTVV.

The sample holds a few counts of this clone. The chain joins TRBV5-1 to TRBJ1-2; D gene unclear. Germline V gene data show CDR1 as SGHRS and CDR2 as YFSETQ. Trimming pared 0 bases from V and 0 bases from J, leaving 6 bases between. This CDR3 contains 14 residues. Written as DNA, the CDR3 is TGCGCCAGCAGCTTGGGAGGGACTAACTATGGCTACACCTTC. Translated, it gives CASSLGGTNYGYTF.

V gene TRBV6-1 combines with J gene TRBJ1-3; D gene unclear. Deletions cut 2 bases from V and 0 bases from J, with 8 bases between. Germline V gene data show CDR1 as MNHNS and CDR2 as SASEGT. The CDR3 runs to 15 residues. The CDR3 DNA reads TGTGCCAGCAGTGAAATAGGGTTCTCTGGAAACACCATATATTTT. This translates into CASSEIGFSGNTIYF.

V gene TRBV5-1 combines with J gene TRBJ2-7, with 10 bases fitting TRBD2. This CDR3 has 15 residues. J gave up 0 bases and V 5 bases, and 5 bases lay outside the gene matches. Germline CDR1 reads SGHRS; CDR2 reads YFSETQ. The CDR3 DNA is TGCGCCAGCAGATGGGCTAGCGGGGGCTCCTACGAGCAGTACTTC. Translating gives CASRWASGGSYEQYF. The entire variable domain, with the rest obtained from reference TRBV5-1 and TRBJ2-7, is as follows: KAGVTQTPRYLIKTRGQQVTLSCSPISGHRSVSWYQQTPGQGLQFLFEYFSETQRNKGNFPGRFSGRQFSNSRSEMNVSTLELGDSALYLCASRWASGGSYEQYFGPGTRLTVT.

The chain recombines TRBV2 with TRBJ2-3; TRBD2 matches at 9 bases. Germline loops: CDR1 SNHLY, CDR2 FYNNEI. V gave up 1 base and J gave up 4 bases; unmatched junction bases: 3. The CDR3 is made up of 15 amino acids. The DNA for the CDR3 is TGTGCCAGCAGTGAAGAAGCGGGAGGTCCAGATACGCAGTATTTT. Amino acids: CASSEEAGGPDTQYF.

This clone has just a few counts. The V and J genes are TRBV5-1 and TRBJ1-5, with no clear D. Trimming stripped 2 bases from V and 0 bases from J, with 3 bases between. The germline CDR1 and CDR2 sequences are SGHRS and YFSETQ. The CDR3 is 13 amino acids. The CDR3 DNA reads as TGCGCCAGCAGCTTTGATAGCAATCAGCCCCAGCATTTT. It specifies CASSFDSNQPQHF.

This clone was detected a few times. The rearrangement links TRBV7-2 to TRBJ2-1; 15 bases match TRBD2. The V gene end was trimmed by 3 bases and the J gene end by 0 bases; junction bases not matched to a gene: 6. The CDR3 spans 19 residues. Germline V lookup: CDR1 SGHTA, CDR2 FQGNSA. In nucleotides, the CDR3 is TGTGCCAGCAGCTTTGGGACTAGCGGGAGGACAGGCTCCTACAATGAGCAGTTCTTC. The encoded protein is CASSFGTSGRTGSYNEQFF.

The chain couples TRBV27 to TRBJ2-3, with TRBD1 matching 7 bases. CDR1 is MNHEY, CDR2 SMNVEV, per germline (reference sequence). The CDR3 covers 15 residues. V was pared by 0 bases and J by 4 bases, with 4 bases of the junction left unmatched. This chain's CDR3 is CASSLSWQGADTQYF. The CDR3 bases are TGTGCCAGCAGTTTATCGTGGCAGGGGGCAGATACGCAGTATTTT.

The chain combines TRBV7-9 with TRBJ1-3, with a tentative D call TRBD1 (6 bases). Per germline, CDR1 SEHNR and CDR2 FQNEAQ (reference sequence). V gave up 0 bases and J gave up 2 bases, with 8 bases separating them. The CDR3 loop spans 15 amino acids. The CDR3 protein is CASSLAQGTGNTIYF. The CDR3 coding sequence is TGTGCCAGCAGCTTAGCTCAGGGGACTGGAAACACCATATATTTT.

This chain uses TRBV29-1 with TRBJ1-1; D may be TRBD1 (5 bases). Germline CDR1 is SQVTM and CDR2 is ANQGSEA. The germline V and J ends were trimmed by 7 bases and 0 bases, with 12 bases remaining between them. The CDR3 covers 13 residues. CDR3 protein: CSAGMTVNTEAFF. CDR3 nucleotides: TGCAGCGCCGGAATGACAGTGAACACTGAAGCTTTCTTT.

The CDR3 loop reads CASSRDLTGELFF. The CDR3, as DNA: TGTGCCAGCAGCCGTGACCTCACCGGGGAGCTGTTTTTT. V is TRBV14 and J is TRBJ2-2; no reliable D call. Germline V lookup: CDR1 SGHDN, CDR2 FVKESK. V was trimmed by 4 bases and J by 4 bases, leaving 7 bases between them. The CDR3 has 13 amino acids.

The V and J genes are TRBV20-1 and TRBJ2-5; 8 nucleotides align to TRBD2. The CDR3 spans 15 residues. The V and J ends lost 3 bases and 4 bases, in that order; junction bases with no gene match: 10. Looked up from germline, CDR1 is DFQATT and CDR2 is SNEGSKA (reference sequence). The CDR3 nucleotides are TGCAGTGCTAGTTTAGGGCGGGGGGCAGGAGAGACCCAGTACTTC. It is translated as CSASLGRGAGETQYF.

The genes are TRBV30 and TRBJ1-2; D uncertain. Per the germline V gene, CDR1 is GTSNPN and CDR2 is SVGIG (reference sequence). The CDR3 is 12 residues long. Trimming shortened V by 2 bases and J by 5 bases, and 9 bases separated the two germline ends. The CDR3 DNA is TGTGCCTGGAGTATTTCGGGTTATGGCTACACCTTC. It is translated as CAWSISGYGYTF.

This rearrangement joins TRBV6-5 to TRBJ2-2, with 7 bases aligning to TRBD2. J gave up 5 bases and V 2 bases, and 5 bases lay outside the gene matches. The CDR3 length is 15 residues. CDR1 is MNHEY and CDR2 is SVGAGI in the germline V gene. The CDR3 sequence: CASSYAGVVTGELFF. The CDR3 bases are TGTGCCAGCAGTTACGCGGGAGTAGTTACCGGGGAGCTGTTTTTT.

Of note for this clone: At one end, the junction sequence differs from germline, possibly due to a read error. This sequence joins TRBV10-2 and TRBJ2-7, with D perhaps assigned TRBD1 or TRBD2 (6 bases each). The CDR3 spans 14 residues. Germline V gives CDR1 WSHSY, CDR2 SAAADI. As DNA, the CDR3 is TGCGCCAGCAATGAGGGGGGCTCCTTCTACGAGCAGTACTTC. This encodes CASNEGGSFYEQYF.